This is a list of T cell receptor beta chains from one sample in a study of blood T cell repertoires in COVID-19. Sequencing used immunoSEQ multiplex PCR; TCRdb keeps in-frame clones, though not all of them. The repertoire includes roughly 230,000 clones, approximately 80% of them detected once, and 5% to 8% sits in the top ten. Sequenced: peripheral blood. Receptor source: a woman aged 55-70 years with active or convalescent COVID-19. The CDR3 runs from the conserved cysteine through the conserved F or W. D genes are given only for firm matches. The size field is filled for only some rows; it gives once, few, many or a size class.

d_call: .; j_call: TRBJ2-1; v_call: TRBV3-1/TRBV3-2; clone_size: .; cdr3_aa: CASSQPPRVGAAYNEQFF; cdr3_nt: TGTGCCAGCAGCCAGCCCCCGAGGGTGGGGGCGGCCTACAATGAGCAGTTCTTC
d_call: .; j_call: TRBJ1-1; v_call: TRBV15; clone_size: once; cdr3_aa: CATSRGGVMNTEAFF; cdr3_nt: TGTGCCACCAGCAGAGGGGGCGTCATGAACACTGAAGCTTTCTTT
d_call: TRBD1; j_call: TRBJ1-5; v_call: TRBV7-2; clone_size: .; cdr3_aa: CASSLVQGGQPQHF; cdr3_nt: TGTGCCAGCAGCTTAGTACAGGGGGGTCAGCCCCAGCATTTT
d_call: TRBD1; j_call: TRBJ2-1; v_call: TRBV7-9; clone_size: .; cdr3_aa: CASSSRQGSYNEQFF; cdr3_nt: TGTGCCAGCAGCTCCCGACAGGGATCCTACAATGAGCAGTTCTTC
d_call: .; j_call: TRBJ2-3; v_call: TRBV15; clone_size: .; cdr3_aa: CATSREWAGLAYTDTQYF; cdr3_nt: TGTGCCACCAGCAGAGAGTGGGCCGGGCTAGCGTACACAGATACGCAGTATTTT
d_call: .; j_call: TRBJ2-5; v_call: TRBV9; clone_size: .; cdr3_aa: CASSVGWTYQETQYF; cdr3_nt: TGTGCCAGCAGCGTAGGGTGGACTTACCAAGAGACCCAGTACTTC
d_call: .; j_call: TRBJ1-2; v_call: TRBV5-1; clone_size: .; cdr3_aa: CASSPLGRGGDYGYTF; cdr3_nt: TGCGCCAGCAGCCCCCTCGGCCGGGGTGGAGACTATGGCTACACCTTC
d_call: TRBD1; j_call: TRBJ2-7; v_call: TRBV11-3; clone_size: .; cdr3_aa: CASSLVGTGAYEQYF; cdr3_nt: TGTGCCAGCAGCTTAGTAGGGACAGGGGCCTACGAGCAGTACTTC
d_call: TRBD1; j_call: TRBJ2-5; v_call: TRBV5-8; clone_size: .; cdr3_aa: CASSKGDRGTETQYF; cdr3_nt: TGTGCCAGCAGCAAAGGGGACAGGGGGACGGAGACCCAGTACTTC
d_call: .; j_call: TRBJ1-2; v_call: TRBV5-1; clone_size: .; cdr3_aa: CASSLWGANYGYTF; cdr3_nt: TGCGCCAGCAGCTTGTGGGGAGCAAACTATGGCTACACCTTC
d_call: TRBD2; j_call: TRBJ2-7; v_call: TRBV30; clone_size: .; cdr3_aa: CACFSGSPYEQYF; cdr3_nt: TGTGCCTGTTTTAGCGGGAGCCCCTACGAGCAGTACTTC
d_call: .; j_call: TRBJ1-2; v_call: TRBV4-2; clone_size: .; cdr3_aa: CASSQGRGGYTF; cdr3_nt: TGTGCCAGCAGCCAAGGTCGTGGCGGCTACACCTTC
d_call: TRBD1; j_call: TRBJ1-2; v_call: TRBV29-1; clone_size: .; cdr3_aa: CSVAGQAGYGYTF; cdr3_nt: TGCAGCGTGGCGGGACAGGCCGGGTACGGCTACACCTTC
d_call: TRBD1; j_call: TRBJ2-7; v_call: TRBV11-3; clone_size: few; cdr3_aa: CASSWDRNYEQYF; cdr3_nt: TGTGCCAGCAGCTGGGACAGGAACTACGAGCAGTACTTC
d_call: TRBD2; j_call: TRBJ2-1; v_call: TRBV4-2; clone_size: .; cdr3_aa: CASSQEVPAGDFNEQFF; cdr3_nt: TGTGCCAGCAGCCAAGAGGTTCCAGCGGGAGACTTCAATGAGCAGTTCTTC
d_call: .; j_call: TRBJ2-5; v_call: TRBV5-4; clone_size: .; cdr3_aa: CASSFTQETQYF; cdr3_nt: TGTGCCAGCAGCTTTACTCAAGAGACCCAGTACTTC
d_call: .; j_call: TRBJ1-1; v_call: TRBV11-3; clone_size: .; cdr3_aa: CASSREFDTEAFF; cdr3_nt: TGTGCCAGCAGCCGGGAGTTTGACACTGAAGCTTTCTTT
d_call: .; j_call: TRBJ2-3; v_call: TRBV25-1; clone_size: .; cdr3_aa: CASSERDTQYF; cdr3_nt: TGTGCCAGCAGTGAACGAGATACGCAGTATTTT
d_call: TRBD2; j_call: TRBJ2-1; v_call: TRBV7-7; clone_size: few; cdr3_aa: CASSSGLAERNNEQFF; cdr3_nt: TGTGCTAGCAGCTCCGGACTAGCAGAGAGGAACAATGAGCAGTTCTTC
d_call: TRBD2; j_call: TRBJ2-2; v_call: TRBV7-6; clone_size: few; cdr3_aa: CASSLVERGNTGELFF; cdr3_nt: TGTGCCAGCAGCTTAGTAGAGCGGGGGAACACCGGGGAGCTGTTTTTT
d_call: TRBD1; j_call: TRBJ1-2; v_call: TRBV5-6; clone_size: once; cdr3_aa: CASRYTTGVSYGYTF; cdr3_nt: TGTGCCAGCAGGTATACTACAGGGGTGAGCTATGGCTACACCTTC
d_call: .; j_call: TRBJ2-5; v_call: TRBV6-5; clone_size: few; cdr3_aa: CASNIGVGGETQYF; cdr3_nt: TGTGCCAGCAACATCGGGGTGGGAGGCGAGACCCAGTACTTC
d_call: TRBD1; j_call: TRBJ1-4; v_call: TRBV5-1; clone_size: .; cdr3_aa: CASSFTTGANEKLFF; cdr3_nt: TGCGCCAGCAGCTTCACAACAGGGGCTAATGAAAAACTGTTTTTT
d_call: TRBD2; j_call: TRBJ2-5; v_call: TRBV24-1; clone_size: .; cdr3_aa: CATSVVAGGEETQYF; cdr3_nt: TGTGCCACCAGTGTAGTAGCGGGAGGGGAAGAGACCCAGTACTTC
d_call: .; j_call: TRBJ2-3; v_call: TRBV19; clone_size: .; cdr3_aa: CASSQGAGTDTQYF; cdr3_nt: TGTGCCAGTAGCCAGGGAGCAGGGACTGATACGCAGTATTTT
d_call: TRBD1; j_call: TRBJ1-1; v_call: TRBV30; clone_size: .; cdr3_aa: CAWTDRATEAFF; cdr3_nt: TGTGCCTGGACCGACAGGGCCACTGAAGCTTTCTTT
d_call: TRBD1; j_call: TRBJ1-1; v_call: TRBV18; clone_size: .; cdr3_aa: CASSLRTGPNTEAFF; cdr3_nt: TGTGCCAGCTCACTTAGGACAGGGCCGAACACTGAAGCTTTCTTT
d_call: .; j_call: TRBJ1-1; v_call: TRBV6-5; clone_size: .; cdr3_aa: CASRRSRNTEAFF; cdr3_nt: TGTGCCAGCAGGAGGAGCAGGAACACTGAAGCTTTCTTT
d_call: TRBD1; j_call: TRBJ2-2; v_call: TRBV7-6; clone_size: .; cdr3_aa: CASSQGAVNTGELFF; cdr3_nt: TGTGCCAGCAGCCAGGGGGCGGTGAACACCGGGGAGCTGTTTTTT
d_call: .; j_call: TRBJ2-5; v_call: TRBV5-1; clone_size: .; cdr3_aa: CASSLAGETQYF; cdr3_nt: TGCGCCAGCAGCTTGGCCGGGGAGACCCAGTACTTC
d_call: TRBD2; j_call: TRBJ2-5; v_call: TRBV28; clone_size: .; cdr3_aa: CASSLGVGGETQYF; cdr3_nt: TGTGCCAGCAGTTTAGGAGTGGGAGGGGAGACCCAGTACTTC
d_call: .; j_call: TRBJ1-2; v_call: TRBV28; clone_size: .; cdr3_aa: CASSSGTTYGYTF; cdr3_nt: TGTGCCAGCAGCTCCGGGACAACCTATGGCTACACCTTC
d_call: .; j_call: TRBJ2-1; v_call: TRBV3-1/TRBV3-2; clone_size: .; cdr3_aa: CASSPPSAVDYNEQFF; cdr3_nt: TGTGCCAGCAGCCCCCCCTCAGCGGTCGACTACAATGAGCAGTTCTTC
d_call: TRBD2; j_call: TRBJ2-1; v_call: TRBV7-9; clone_size: once; cdr3_aa: CASGGDEQFF; cdr3_nt: TGTGCCAGCGGGGGGGATGAGCAGTTCTTC
d_call: TRBD1; j_call: TRBJ2-2; v_call: TRBV12-5; clone_size: .; cdr3_aa: CASGLPRNRGKTGELFF; cdr3_nt: TGTGCTAGTGGTTTGCCAAGAAACAGGGGAAAAACCGGGGAGCTGTTTTTT
d_call: TRBD2; j_call: TRBJ2-1; v_call: TRBV11-3; clone_size: once; cdr3_aa: CASSLISGEPFF; cdr3_nt: TGTGCCAGCAGCTTAATTAGCGGGGAGCCGTTCTTC
d_call: .; j_call: TRBJ1-1; v_call: TRBV12-3/TRBV12-4; clone_size: .; cdr3_aa: CASSLSMNTEAFF; cdr3_nt: TGTGCCAGCAGTTTATCCATGAACACTGAAGCTTTCTTT
d_call: .; j_call: TRBJ2-5; v_call: TRBV6-5; clone_size: .; cdr3_aa: CASSQSGQETQYF; cdr3_nt: TGTGCCAGCAGTCAAAGCGGGCAAGAGACCCAGTACTTC
d_call: TRBD1; j_call: TRBJ1-2; v_call: TRBV28; clone_size: once; cdr3_aa: CASSLPPGQGIGYTF; cdr3_nt: TGTGCCAGCAGTCTGCCCCCGGGACAGGGAATAGGCTACACCTTC
d_call: .; j_call: TRBJ1-2; v_call: TRBV27; clone_size: .; cdr3_aa: CASGSGYGYTF; cdr3_nt: TGTGCCAGCGGGTCAGGGTACGGCTACACCTTC
d_call: TRBD2; j_call: TRBJ2-1; v_call: TRBV5-1; clone_size: .; cdr3_aa: CASSLLLAGGIGSNEQFF; cdr3_nt: TGCGCCAGCAGCTTGTTGTTAGCGGGAGGGATCGGGTCCAATGAGCAGTTCTTC
d_call: .; j_call: TRBJ1-2; v_call: TRBV5-4; clone_size: .; cdr3_aa: CASSLEANYGYTF; cdr3_nt: TGTGCCAGCAGCCTAGAGGCCAACTATGGCTACACCTTC
d_call: TRBD1; j_call: TRBJ1-6; v_call: TRBV2; clone_size: .; cdr3_aa: CASSPRTGDNSPLHF; cdr3_nt: TGTGCCAGCAGTCCACGGACAGGAGATAATTCACCCCTCCACTTT
d_call: .; j_call: TRBJ1-5; v_call: TRBV7-2; clone_size: .; cdr3_aa: CASSLVASLEPQHF; cdr3_nt: TGTGCCAGCAGCTTAGTGGCATCTCTGGAGCCCCAGCATTTT
d_call: TRBD1; j_call: TRBJ1-5; v_call: TRBV19; clone_size: once; cdr3_aa: CASSIPGTANQPQHF; cdr3_nt: TGTGCCAGTAGTATACCCGGGACAGCCAATCAGCCCCAGCATTTT
d_call: .; j_call: TRBJ1-3; v_call: TRBV5-1; clone_size: once; cdr3_aa: CASSLSQGGNTIYF; cdr3_nt: TGCGCCAGCAGCTTGAGCCAGGGGGGAAACACCATATATTTT
d_call: TRBD1; j_call: TRBJ2-5; v_call: TRBV25-1; clone_size: .; cdr3_aa: CASSEWQGARETQYF; cdr3_nt: TGTGCCAGCAGTGAATGGCAGGGGGCAAGGGAGACCCAGTACTTC